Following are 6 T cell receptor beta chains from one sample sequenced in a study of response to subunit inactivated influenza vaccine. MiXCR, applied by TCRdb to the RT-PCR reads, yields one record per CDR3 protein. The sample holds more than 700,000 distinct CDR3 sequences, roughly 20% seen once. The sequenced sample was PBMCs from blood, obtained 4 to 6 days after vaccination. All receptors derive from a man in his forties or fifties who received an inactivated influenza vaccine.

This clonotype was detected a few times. This chain's CDR3 is CASSQDRQGATYEQYF. The CDR3 DNA follows: TGCGCCAGCAGCCAAGATAGGCAGGGGGCTACCTACGAGCAGTACTTC. The V gene is TRBV4-3, the J gene TRBJ2-7, with 8 bases fitting TRBD1. The germline CDR1 and CDR2 sequences are LGHNA and YSLEER. V was clipped by 0 bases and J by 2 bases; unmatched bases: 6. CDR3 length equals 16 residues.

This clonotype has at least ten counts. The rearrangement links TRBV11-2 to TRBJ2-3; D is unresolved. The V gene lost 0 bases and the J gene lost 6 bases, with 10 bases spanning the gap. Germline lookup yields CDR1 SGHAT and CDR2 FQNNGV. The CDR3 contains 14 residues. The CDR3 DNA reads TGTGCCAGCAGCTTAGATAGGGCAGGCGATACGCAGTATTTT. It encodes CASSLDRAGDTQYF. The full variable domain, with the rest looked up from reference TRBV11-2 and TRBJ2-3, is EAGVAQSPRYKIIEKRQSVAFWCNPISGHATLYWYQQILGQGPKLLIQFQNNGVVDDSQLPKDRFSAERLKGVDSTLKIQPAKLEDSAVYLCASSLDRAGDTQYFGPGTRLTVL.

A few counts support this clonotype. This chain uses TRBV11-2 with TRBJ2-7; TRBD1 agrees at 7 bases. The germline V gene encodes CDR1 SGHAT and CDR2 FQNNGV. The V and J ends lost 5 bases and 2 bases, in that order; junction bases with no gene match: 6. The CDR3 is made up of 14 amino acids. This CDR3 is CASSRVGGTYEQYF. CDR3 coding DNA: TGTGCCAGCAGCCGGGTAGGGGGCACCTACGAGCAGTACTTC.

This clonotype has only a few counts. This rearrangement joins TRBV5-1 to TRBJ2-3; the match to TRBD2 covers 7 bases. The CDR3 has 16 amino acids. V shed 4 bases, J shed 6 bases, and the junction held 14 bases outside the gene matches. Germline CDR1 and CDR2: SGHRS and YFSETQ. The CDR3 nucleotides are TGCGCCAGCAGCCCCGGGACTACCGGACTCGTTGATACGCAGTATTTT. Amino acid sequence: CASSPGTTGLVDTQYF.

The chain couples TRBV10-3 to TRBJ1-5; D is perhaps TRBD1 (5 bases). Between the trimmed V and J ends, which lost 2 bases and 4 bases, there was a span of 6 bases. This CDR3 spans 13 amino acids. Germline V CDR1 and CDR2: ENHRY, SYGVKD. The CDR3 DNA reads TGTGCCATCAGTGAGCAGGGTAATCAGCCCCAGCATTTT. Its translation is CAISEQGNQPQHF.

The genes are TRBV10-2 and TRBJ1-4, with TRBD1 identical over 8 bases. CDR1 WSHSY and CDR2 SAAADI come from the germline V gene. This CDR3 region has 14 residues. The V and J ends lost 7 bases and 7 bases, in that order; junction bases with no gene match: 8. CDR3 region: CASKQQGVAEKLFF. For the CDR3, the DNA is TGCGCCAGCAAACAACAGGGGGTTGCTGAAAAACTGTTTTTT.